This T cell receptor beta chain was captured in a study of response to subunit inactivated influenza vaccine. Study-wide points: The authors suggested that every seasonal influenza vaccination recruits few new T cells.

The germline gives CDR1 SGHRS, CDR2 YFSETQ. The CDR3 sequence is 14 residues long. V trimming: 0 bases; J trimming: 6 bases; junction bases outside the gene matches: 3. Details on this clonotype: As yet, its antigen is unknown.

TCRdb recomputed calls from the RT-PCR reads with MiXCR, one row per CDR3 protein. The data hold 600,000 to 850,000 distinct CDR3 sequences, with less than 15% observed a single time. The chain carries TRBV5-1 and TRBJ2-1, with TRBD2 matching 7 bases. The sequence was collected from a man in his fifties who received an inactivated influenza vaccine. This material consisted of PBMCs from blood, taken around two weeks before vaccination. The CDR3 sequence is CASSLASGINEQFF. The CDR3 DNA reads TGCGCCAGCAGCTTGGCTAGCGGAATCAATGAGCAGTTCTTC. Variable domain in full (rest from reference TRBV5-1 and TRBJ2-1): KAGVTQTPRYLIKTRGQQVTLSCSPISGHRSVSWYQQTPGQGLQFLFEYFSETQRNKGNFPGRFSGRQFSNSRSEMNVSTLELGDSALYLCASSLASGINEQFFGPGTRLTVL.